A selection of T cell receptor beta chains follows, all from one sample in a study of tumor and adjacent non-tumor tissue in lung cancer. TCRdb passed the multiplex PCR reads through MiXCR, listing each CDR3 protein once. The sample shows approximately 76,000 distinct CDR3 sequences, 65% to 75% of them seen only once. Material for sequencing was lung tumor tissue. The receptor set was obtained from a woman in her 70s with non-small cell lung cancer. The CDR3 runs from the conserved cysteine through the conserved F or W. A D gene is named only where the DNA matches it firmly. For some rows the clone size is stated as once, few or many, or as a class when expanded; others skip it.

V gene: TRBV11-2
J gene: TRBJ2-5
D gene: NA
clone size: NA
CDR3 protein: CASSSTWGVAETEYF
CDR3 DNA: TGTGCCAGCAGCTCCACCTGGGGGGTAGCAGAGACCGAGTACTTC

V gene: TRBV29-1
J gene: TRBJ2-1
D gene: NA
clone size: NA
CDR3 protein: CSVEQENNEWFF
CDR3 DNA: TGCAGCGTTGAACAGGAAAACAATGAGTGGTTCTTC

V gene: TRBV29-1
J gene: TRBJ2-3
D gene: TRBD2
clone size: NA
CDR3 protein: CSDEGGSGRFTDTQYF
CDR3 DNA: TGCAGCGATGAAGGTGGAAGCGGGAGATTCACAGATACGCAGTATTTT

V gene: TRBV5-6
J gene: TRBJ2-3
D gene: NA
clone size: NA
CDR3 protein: CASSPTPSDTHHF
CDR3 DNA: TGTGCCAGCAGCCCGACGCCGTCTGATACGCACCATTTT

V gene: TRBV30
J gene: TRBJ1-2
D gene: NA
clone size: NA
CDR3 protein: CAWITQRNYSYTF
CDR3 DNA: TGTGCCTGGATTACACAGAGGAACTATAGCTACACCTTC

V gene: TRBV6-1
J gene: TRBJ2-1
D gene: NA
clone size: NA
CDR3 protein: CASSPGGSYSEQLF
CDR3 DNA: TGTGCCAGCAGTCCAGGGGGGTCTTACAGTGAGCAGTTATTC

V gene: TRBV6-5
J gene: TRBJ2-7
D gene: NA
clone size: NA
CDR3 protein: CTSSYANRNSYEQYF
CDR3 DNA: TGTACCAGCAGTTATGCCAATCGGAACTCCTACGAGCAGTACTTC

V gene: TRBV29-1
J gene: TRBJ2-5
D gene: NA
clone size: NA
CDR3 protein: CITRAGSETQYF
CDR3 DNA: TGCATCACTCGGGCAGGTAGTGAGACCCAGTACTTC

V gene: TRBV6-2/TRBV6-3
J gene: TRBJ2-7
D gene: NA
clone size: large
CDR3 protein: CASSPSYEQYF
CDR3 DNA: TGTGCCAGCAGCCCCTCCTACGAGCAGTACTTC

V gene: TRBV28
J gene: TRBJ2-2
D gene: NA
clone size: many
CDR3 protein: CASSSPGTLNTGELFF
CDR3 DNA: TGTGCCAGCAGTTCACCAGGGACTCTGAACACCGGGGAGCTGTTTTTT

V gene: TRBV4-2
J gene: TRBJ2-3
D gene: TRBD2
clone size: NA
CDR3 protein: CVSNQTHGGLAGLERDTQYF
CDR3 DNA: TGTGTCAGCAACCAAACCCACGGGGGACTAGCGGGACTCGAGCGGGATACGCAGTATTTT

V gene: TRBV14
J gene: TRBJ2-7
D gene: TRBD1
clone size: NA
CDR3 protein: CANSQWDRAYEQYF
CDR3 DNA: TGTGCCAACAGCCAGTGGGACAGGGCCTACGAGCAGTACTTC

V gene: TRBV28
J gene: TRBJ2-7
D gene: TRBD1
clone size: NA
CDR3 protein: CASSPTRTGGGKYF
CDR3 DNA: TGTGCCAGCAGTCCCACCAGGACAGGGGGGGGTAAGTACTTC

V gene: TRBV10-3
J gene: TRBJ2-7
D gene: TRBD2
clone size: NA
CDR3 protein: CAIRSSPGLAGESYEQYF
CDR3 DNA: TGTGCTATCAGGAGCTCTCCCGGACTAGCGGGAGAGTCCTACGAGCAGTACTTC

V gene: TRBV20-1
J gene: TRBJ2-5
D gene: NA
clone size: NA
CDR3 protein: CSASAGRGVETQYF
CDR3 DNA: TGCAGTGCTAGCGCCGGGAGAGGGGTAGAGACCCAGTACTTC

V gene: TRBV7-9
J gene: TRBJ2-1
D gene: NA
clone size: NA
CDR3 protein: CACTLVAIGSNEQFF
CDR3 DNA: TGTGCCTGCACCTTAGTAGCGATCGGGTCCAATGAGCAGTTCTTC

V gene: TRBV12-3/TRBV12-4
J gene: TRBJ1-5
D gene: NA
clone size: NA
CDR3 protein: CSSSLARRNQPQHF
CDR3 DNA: TGTTCCAGCAGTTTAGCCAGACGCAATCAGCCCCAGCATTTT

V gene: TRBV12-3/TRBV12-4
J gene: TRBJ2-7
D gene: TRBD2
clone size: NA
CDR3 protein: CASSISGSTYEQYF
CDR3 DNA: TGTGCCAGCAGCATTAGCGGGAGTACCTACGAGCAGTACTTC

V gene: TRBV5-7
J gene: TRBJ1-5
D gene: TRBD1
clone size: NA
CDR3 protein: CVSSLEIGTGKRQSQHF
CDR3 DNA: TGTGTCAGCAGCTTAGAAATCGGGACAGGGAAACGACAGTCCCAGCATTTT

V gene: TRBV20-1
J gene: TRBJ2-1
D gene: NA
clone size: NA
CDR3 protein: CSARDSNGRNVQFF
CDR3 DNA: TGCAGTGCTAGAGATTCGAATGGTAGGAATGTGCAGTTCTTC

V gene: TRBV4-1
J gene: TRBJ2-1
D gene: TRBD2
clone size: NA
CDR3 protein: CTSRPGGGDGEQFF
CDR3 DNA: TGCACTAGCCGCCCGGGGGGGGGGGATGGTGAGCAGTTCTTC

V gene: TRBV6-5
J gene: TRBJ2-1
D gene: TRBD2
clone size: NA
CDR3 protein: CASSYLAGGPAYNERFF
CDR3 DNA: TGTGCCAGCAGTTACTTAGCGGGGGGCCCAGCGTACAATGAACGGTTCTTC

V gene: TRBV28
J gene: TRBJ2-7
D gene: NA
clone size: many
CDR3 protein: CASSTAPRSYEQYF
CDR3 DNA: TGTGCCAGCAGCACAGCCCCTCGATCCTACGAGCAGTACTTC

V gene: TRBV7-9
J gene: TRBJ1-2
D gene: NA
clone size: many
CDR3 protein: CASSRRDTAHGYTF
CDR3 DNA: TGTGCCAGCAGCCGGAGAGATACTGCGCACGGCTACACCTTC

V gene: TRBV29-1
J gene: TRBJ1-1
D gene: NA
clone size: NA
CDR3 protein: CSVGEGALAEAFF
CDR3 DNA: NA

V gene: TRBV6-1
J gene: TRBJ1-1
D gene: TRBD1
clone size: many
CDR3 protein: CASSPRTGGNTEAFF
CDR3 DNA: TGTGCCAGCAGTCCCCGGACAGGGGGGAACACTGAAGCTTTCTTT

V gene: TRBV5-6
J gene: TRBJ2-7
D gene: NA
clone size: once
CDR3 protein: CASSLAPSRISYEQYF
CDR3 DNA: TGTGCCAGCAGCTTGGCTCCTAGCAGGATCTCCTACGAGCAGTACTTC

V gene: TRBV7-9
J gene: TRBJ1-5
D gene: TRBD1
clone size: many
CDR3 protein: CASSPRGGGDQPQHF
CDR3 DNA: TGTGCCAGCAGCCCCAGGGGGGGTGGGGATCAGCCCCAGCATTTT

V gene: TRBV4-1
J gene: TRBJ1-1
D gene: NA
clone size: NA
CDR3 protein: CASSQDTCNMNTEAFF
CDR3 DNA: TGCGCCAGCAGCCAAGATACATGCAATATGAACACTGAAGCTTTCTTT

V gene: TRBV28
J gene: TRBJ2-5
D gene: TRBD2
clone size: NA
CDR3 protein: CASSMASGSIEIQYF
CDR3 DNA: TGTGCCAGCAGTATGGCTAGCGGGAGTATTGAGATCCAGTACTTC

V gene: TRBV6-1
J gene: TRBJ2-3
D gene: NA
clone size: NA
CDR3 protein: CAIMDQAAHTDMQYF
CDR3 DNA: TGTGCCATCATGGACCAAGCGGCCCACACAGATATGCAGTATTTT

V gene: TRBV7-9
J gene: TRBJ1-1
D gene: NA
clone size: NA
CDR3 protein: CASITRRTKAFF
CDR3 DNA: TGTGCCAGCATCACCAGGCGAACTAAAGCTTTCTTT

V gene: TRBV29-1
J gene: TRBJ2-1
D gene: TRBD2
clone size: NA
CDR3 protein: CSVSAGVAENEGQFF
CDR3 DNA: TGCAGCGTTTCGGCGGGGGTAGCGGAGAACGAAGGGCAGTTCTTC

V gene: TRBV6-5
J gene: TRBJ1-2
D gene: NA
clone size: NA
CDR3 protein: CASSYSGDMNYGYTF
CDR3 DNA: TGTGCAAGCAGTTACTCCGGCGACATGAACTATGGCTACACCTTC

V gene: TRBV19
J gene: TRBJ2-3
D gene: TRBD2
clone size: once
CDR3 protein: CASSSTSAVGTDTQYF
CDR3 DNA: TGTGCCAGTAGTTCCACTAGCGCCGTCGGCACAGATACGCAGTATTTT

V gene: TRBV6-5
J gene: TRBJ1-1
D gene: NA
clone size: NA
CDR3 protein: CASSYGTSEAFF
CDR3 DNA: TGTGCCAGCAGTTACGGGACGTCTGAAGCTTTCTTT

V gene: TRBV19
J gene: TRBJ2-7
D gene: TRBD2
clone size: few
CDR3 protein: CASSPDSGNLNEQYF
CDR3 DNA: TGTGCCAGTAGTCCTGATAGCGGGAATTTGAACGAGCAGTACTTC

V gene: TRBV10-2
J gene: TRBJ1-1
D gene: NA
clone size: NA
CDR3 protein: CAGGEWNTLNTEAFF
CDR3 DNA: TGCGCCGGCGGTGAGTGGAACACTCTGAACACTGAAGCTTTCTTT

V gene: TRBV5-1
J gene: TRBJ1-1
D gene: NA
clone size: NA
CDR3 protein: CASGTRDGAFMSTEAFF
CDR3 DNA: TGCGCCAGCGGCACCCGGGACGGCGCTTTCATGAGCACTGAAGCTTTCTTT

V gene: TRBV29-1
J gene: TRBJ1-2
D gene: TRBD1
clone size: NA
CDR3 protein: CSARGQGDSYTF
CDR3 DNA: TGCAGCGCCCGGGGACAGGGCGATAGCTATACCTTC

V gene: TRBV4-1
J gene: TRBJ2-7
D gene: NA
clone size: NA
CDR3 protein: CASSQVVMRRSKEQCF
CDR3 DNA: TGCGCCAGCAGCCAAGTCGTTATGCGACGGAGCAAGGAGCAGTGCTTC

V gene: TRBV13
J gene: TRBJ2-1
D gene: TRBD2
clone size: NA
CDR3 protein: CASSLLAGPSEQFF
CDR3 DNA: TGTGCCAGCAGCTTACTAGCGGGACCCAGTGAGCAGTTCTTC

V gene: TRBV25-1
J gene: TRBJ1-1
D gene: TRBD1
clone size: few
CDR3 protein: CASTEGQGFVGTEAFF
CDR3 DNA: TGTGCCAGCACCGAGGGACAGGGGTTCGTTGGCACTGAAGCTTTCTTT

V gene: TRBV29-1
J gene: TRBJ2-3
D gene: NA
clone size: NA
CDR3 protein: CSRGGPGSPYTDTQYF
CDR3 DNA: TGCAGCCGTGGGGGCCCAGGATCCCCGTACACAGATACTCAGTATTTT

V gene: TRBV6-6
J gene: TRBJ1-2
D gene: NA
clone size: NA
CDR3 protein: CATSYSDGYTF
CDR3 DNA: TGTGCCACCAGTTACAGCGATGGCTACACCTTC

V gene: TRBV5-4
J gene: TRBJ2-2
D gene: NA
clone size: NA
CDR3 protein: CVSSHKQGANTGEPFF
CDR3 DNA: TGTGTCAGCAGCCACAAACAGGGAGCGAACACCGGGGAGCCGTTTTTT

V gene: TRBV4-1
J gene: TRBJ2-3
D gene: TRBD2
clone size: NA
CDR3 protein: CASSDPGPAGGPNTDTQYF
CDR3 DNA: TGCGCCAGCAGCGATCCGGGACCAGCGGGAGGGCCAAACACAGATACGCAGTATTTT